Following are 3 T cell receptor beta chains from one sample sequenced in a study of blood T cell repertoires in COVID-19. Produced via immunoSEQ multiplex PCR; TCRdb's table is partial and in-frame only. The repertoire holds about 220,000 clones, with approximately 84% as singletons. The sample consisted of peripheral blood. All receptors derive from a man aged 50 to 60 who had recovered from COVID-19.

V is TRBV3-1 (or the pseudogene TRBV3-2) and J is TRBJ1-3, with D possibly being TRBD1 (5 bases). The CDR3 totals 14 residues. V was trimmed by 2 bases and J by 4 bases, leaving 9 bases between them. In germline, CDR1 is LGHDT, CDR2 YNNKEL (reference sequence). The CDR3 spells CASSQSWGGNTIYF. In nucleotides, the CDR3 is TGTGCCAGCAGCCAATCGTGGGGCGGAAACACCATATATTTT.

CDR3 sequence (DNA): TGCAGCGCCAGTGTTTCGGGTTTCGGCTCCTACGAGCAGTACTTC. Protein: CSASVSGFGSYEQYF. V usage is TRBV29-1 and J usage is TRBJ2-7; D gene uncertain. Germline V gives CDR1 SQVTM, CDR2 ANQGSEA. This CDR3 is built from 15 residues. V was trimmed by 7 bases and J by 0 bases, leaving 19 bases between them.

This chain connects TRBV4-1 to TRBJ2-7, with D unresolved. Germline CDR1 and CDR2: MGHRA and YSYEKL. There are 14 residues in the CDR3. The V end was cut by 1 base, the J end by 0 bases, with 7 bases between. CDR3 sequence (DNA): TGCGCCAGCAGCCAAGCGACACTCTCCTACGAGCAGTACTTC. It translates to CASSQATLSYEQYF.